The clone carrying this TCR beta chain was counted between two and nine times. A process of 5'RACE template switching, which added a universal primer site and UMIs, was used to make TCR cDNA. In TCRdb, the 5' RACE reads were re-called with MiXCR into one record per CDR3 protein. The data show a few hundred thousand distinct CDR3 sequences, with roughly 3.9% seen just once and roughly 24% held by the top ten. V lost 1 base to trimming and J lost 2 bases, with 8 bases between them. The CDR3 spans 14 residues. The germline gives CDR1 SGHRS, CDR2 YFSETQ. The data belong to a study of T cells after yellow fever vaccination.

The source material was PBMCs, sampled 5 days after the yellow fever booster vaccination. The clonotype originates from a man aged 18 to 30 who received the YFV17D yellow fever vaccine. V gene TRBV5-1 combines with J gene TRBJ2-3, with unresolved D. The CDR3 DNA reads as TGCGCCAGCAGCTTGTTTCGAGACACAGATACGCAGTATTTT. This gives the protein CASSLFRDTDTQYF.